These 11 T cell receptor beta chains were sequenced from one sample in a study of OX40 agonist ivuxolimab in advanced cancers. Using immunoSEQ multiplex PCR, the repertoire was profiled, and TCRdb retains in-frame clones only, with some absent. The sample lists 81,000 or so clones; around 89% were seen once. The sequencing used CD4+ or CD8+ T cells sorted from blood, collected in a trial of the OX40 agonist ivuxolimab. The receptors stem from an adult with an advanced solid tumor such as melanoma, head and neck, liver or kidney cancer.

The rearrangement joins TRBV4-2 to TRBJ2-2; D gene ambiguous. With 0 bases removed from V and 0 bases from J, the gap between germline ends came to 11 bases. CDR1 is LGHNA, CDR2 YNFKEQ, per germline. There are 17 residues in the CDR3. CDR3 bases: TGTGCCAGCAGCCAAGATCAAGCGCGTGCGAACACCGGGGAGCTGTTTTTT. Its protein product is CASSQDQARANTGELFF.

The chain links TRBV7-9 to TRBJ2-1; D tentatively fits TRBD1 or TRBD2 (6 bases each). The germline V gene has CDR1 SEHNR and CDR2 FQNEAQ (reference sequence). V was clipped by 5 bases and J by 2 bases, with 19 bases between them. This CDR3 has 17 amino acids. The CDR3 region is CASSPLFSGGPYNEQFF. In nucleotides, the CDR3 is TGTGCCAGCAGCCCCCTATTCAGTGGGGGGCCCTACAATGAGCAGTTCTTC.

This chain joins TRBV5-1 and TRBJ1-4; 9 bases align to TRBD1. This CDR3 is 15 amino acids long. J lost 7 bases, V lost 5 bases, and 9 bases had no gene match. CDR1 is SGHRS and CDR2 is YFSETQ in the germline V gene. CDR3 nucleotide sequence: TGCGCCAGCAGGATTACAGGGGGCGCGAGTGAAAAACTGTTTTTT. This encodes CASRITGGASEKLFF.

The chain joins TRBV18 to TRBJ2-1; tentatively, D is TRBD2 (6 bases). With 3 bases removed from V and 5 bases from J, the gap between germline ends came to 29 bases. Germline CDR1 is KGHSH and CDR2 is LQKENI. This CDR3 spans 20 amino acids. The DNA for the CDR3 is TGTGCCAGCTCACCGGGGCTTAGTGGGGACTCGAGGCGCTTAAACAATGAGCAGTTCTTC. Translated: CASSPGLSGDSRRLNNEQFF.

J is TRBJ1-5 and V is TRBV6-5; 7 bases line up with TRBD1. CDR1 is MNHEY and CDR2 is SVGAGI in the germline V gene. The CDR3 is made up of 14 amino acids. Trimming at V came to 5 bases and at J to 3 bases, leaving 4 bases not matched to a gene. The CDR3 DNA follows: TGTGCCAGCAGTCCGGACAGGCTCAATCAGCCCCAGCATTTT. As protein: CASSPDRLNQPQHF.

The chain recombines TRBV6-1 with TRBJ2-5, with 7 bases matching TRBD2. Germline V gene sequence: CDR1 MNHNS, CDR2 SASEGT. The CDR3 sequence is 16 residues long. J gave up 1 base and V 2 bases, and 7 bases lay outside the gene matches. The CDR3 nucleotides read TGTGCCAGCAGTGAACTCTTGGGGACTACCCAAGAGACCCAGTACTTC. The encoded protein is CASSELLGTTQETQYF.

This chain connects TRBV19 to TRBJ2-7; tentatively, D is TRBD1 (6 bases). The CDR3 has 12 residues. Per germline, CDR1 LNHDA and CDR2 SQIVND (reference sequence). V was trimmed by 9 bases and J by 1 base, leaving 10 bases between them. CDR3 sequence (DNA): TGTGCCAGCGAAGGGGGATCCTACGAGCAGTACTTC. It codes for CASEGGSYEQYF.

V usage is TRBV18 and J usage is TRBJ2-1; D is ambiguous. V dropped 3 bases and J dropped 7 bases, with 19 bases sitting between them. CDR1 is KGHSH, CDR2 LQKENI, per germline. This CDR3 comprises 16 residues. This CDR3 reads CASSPQVIRDGNEQFF. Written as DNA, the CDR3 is TGTGCCAGCTCACCGCAAGTAATAAGAGACGGGAATGAGCAGTTCTTC.

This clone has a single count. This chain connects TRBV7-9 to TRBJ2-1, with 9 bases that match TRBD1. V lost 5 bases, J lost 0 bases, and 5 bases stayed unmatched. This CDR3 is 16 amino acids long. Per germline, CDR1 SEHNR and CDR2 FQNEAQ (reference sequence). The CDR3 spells CASSGQGFSSYNEQFF. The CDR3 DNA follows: TGTGCCAGCAGCGGACAGGGGTTCAGCTCCTACAATGAGCAGTTCTTC.

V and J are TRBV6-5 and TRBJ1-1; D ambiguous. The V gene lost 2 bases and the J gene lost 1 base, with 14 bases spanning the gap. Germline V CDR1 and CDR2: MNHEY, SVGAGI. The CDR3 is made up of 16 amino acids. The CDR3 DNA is TGTGCCAGCAGTTACCCTCCCGCCTGGGGGAACACTGAAGCTTTCTTT. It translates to CASSYPPAWGNTEAFF.

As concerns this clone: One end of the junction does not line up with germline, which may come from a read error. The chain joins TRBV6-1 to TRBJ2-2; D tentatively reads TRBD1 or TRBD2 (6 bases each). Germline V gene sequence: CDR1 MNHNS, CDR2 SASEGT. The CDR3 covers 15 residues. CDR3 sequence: CASEGGGSRRGGLFF. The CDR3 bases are TGTGCCAGCGAGGGAGGAGGTAGCCGGCGAGGGGGGCTGTTTTTT.